The 31 T cell receptor beta chains presented below share a single source sample, sequenced in a study of tumor-infiltrating lymphocytes in primary liver carcinoma. Both RNA and DNA were isolated together from about 20-30 mg of bulk tissue that had not been sorted. With a constant-region primer, TCR beta cDNA was made from approximately 520 ng of total RNA. Three-round nested multiplex PCR performed with slightly modified ARM-PCR produced the TCR beta libraries. TRBV1-TRBV30 forward primers and a C-beta reverse primer were used in the first two PCR rounds, which each ran for approximately 11 cycles. MiXCR, applied by TCRdb to the multiplex PCR reads, yields one record per CDR3 protein. Found here are more than 45,000 distinct CDR3 sequences, 70% to 80% of them singletons; the top ten hold approximately 25%. Sequenced: liver tumor tissue from sampling region 3. Indicated subset: tumor region T3, left-lateral pole. The receptors here all came from a man aged 35 to 55 with primary liver carcinoma and hepatitis B virus infection.

This chain connects TRBV12-3 or TRBV12-4 to TRBJ2-1; 13 bases map to TRBD2. V dropped 4 bases and J dropped 11; count of bases not matched to a gene: 11. The CDR3 extends over 16 amino acids. As DNA, the CDR3 is TGTGCCAGCAGTTCCATGACTAGCGGGAGGCCGGATAAGCAGTTCTTC. Its protein product is CASSSMTSGRPDKQFF.

In the case of this clonotype: An end of the junction does not agree with germline; a read error may underlie this. The rearrangement joins TRBV12-3 or TRBV12-4 to TRBJ1-6, with D unclear. The CDR3 extends over 15 amino acids. CDR3 DNA sequence: TGTACCAGCAGTTCCACGACGCGGCGTAATTCACCCCTCCACTTT. It is translated as CTSSSTTRRNSPLHF.

For this clonotype: No conserved phenylalanine or tryptophan ends this CDR3, so it is likely a read error. The V gene is TRBV12-3 or TRBV12-4, the J gene TRBJ1-2, with TRBD1 as a possible D gene (6 bases). This CDR3 is 13 amino acids long. CDR3 DNA sequence: TGTGCCAGCGGTTTAGTCGACAGGTCTGGCTACACCTTG. Translating gives CASGLVDRSGYTL.

This clonotype was observed a few times. A read error is possible here, since a much larger clone lies one base away. This chain connects TRBV7-9 to TRBJ2-7; D might be TRBD1 (6 bases). CDR1 is SEHNR and CDR2 is FQNEAQ in the germline V gene (reference sequence). The CDR3 is 15 residues long. The CDR3 nucleotides are TGTGCCAACAGCTCCTATCAGGGGACCTTCTACGAGCAGTACTTC. This codes for CANSSYQGTFYEQYF.

Of note for this clonotype: Just one base apart from a much larger clone, this may be a read error. The rearrangement uses TRBV28 and TRBJ2-2, with 7 bases that match TRBD1. With 7 bases clipped from V and 6 bases from J, the junction kept 11 bases outside the gene matches. CDR1 is MDHEN and CDR2 is SYDVKM in the germline V gene. This CDR3 is 15 amino acids long. CDR3 bases: TGTGCCAGCAACCCGAGGGGGCTATGGCCCGGGGAGCTGTTTTTT. Its translation is CASNPRGLWPGELFF. Together with reference TRBV28 and TRBJ2-2, the CDR3 gives the full variable domain: DVKVTQSSRYLVKRTGEKVFLECVQDMDHENMFWYRQDPGLGLRLIYFSYDVKMKEKGDIPEGYSVSREKKERFSLILESASTNQTSMYLCASNPRGLWPGELFFGEGSRLTVL.

Judged by abundance, this clonotype is medium-sized. CDR3 sequence reads: CASSPGEVGLQPQHF. CDR3 coding DNA: TGCGCCAGCAGTCCAGGGGAGGTTGGTCTTCAGCCCCAGCATTTT. This sequence joins TRBV4-1 and TRBJ1-5; D might be TRBD1 (6 bases). This CDR3 spans 15 amino acids. V was pared by 6 bases and J by 6 bases, with 18 bases between. Germline loops: CDR1 MGHRA, CDR2 YSYEKL.

V usage is TRBV4-1 and J usage is TRBJ2-7, with 8 bases matching TRBD1. CDR1 and CDR2 (germline): MGHRA, YSYEKL. The CDR3 is made up of 16 amino acids. V gave up 4 bases and J gave up 3 bases; unmatched junction bases: 11. CDR3: CASSLGGQGSYYEQYF. The CDR3 nucleotides are TGCGCCAGCAGCCTTGGAGGACAGGGTTCCTACTACGAGCAGTACTTC.

Note on this clonotype: This CDR3 fails to terminate in the conserved phenylalanine or tryptophan, so it likely reflects a read error. This chain uses TRBV7-9 with TRBJ2-7; the D gene is possibly TRBD2 (6 bases). Germline V gene lookup returns CDR1 SEHNR and CDR2 FQNEAQ (reference sequence). The CDR3 loop spans 15 amino acids. With 6 bases removed from V and 2 bases from J, the gap between germline ends came to 17 bases. The CDR3: CASSRAAGGTYEQYL. The CDR3 DNA sequence: TGTGCCAGCAGTAGAGCAGCGGGTGGAACCTACGAGCAGTACTTA.

Details on this clonotype: One junction end does not reproduce the germline sequence, and a read error may be involved. The chain combines TRBV5-5 with TRBJ1-1; no definite D call. The length of the CDR3 is 13 residues. The germline CDR1 and CDR2 sequences are SGHKS and YYEKEE (reference sequence). The CDR3 DNA is TGTGCCAGCGGCTTGGAGGGGAACACTGAAGCTTTCTTT. As protein: CASGLEGNTEAFF.

A word on this clonotype: This may arise from a read error, as a much more abundant clone is one base away. The rearrangement links TRBV5-1 to TRBJ2-7; D not certain. CDR1 is SGHRS, CDR2 YFSETQ, per germline. This CDR3 contains 16 residues. This chain's CDR3 is CASRLVPGQSSYEQYF. The CDR3 coding sequence is TGCGCCAGCAGATTGGTCCCCGGGCAGTCCTCCTACGAGCAGTACTTC.

The chain carries TRBV6-1 and TRBJ2-2; tentatively, D is TRBD2 (5 bases). The germline V gene has CDR1 MNHNS and CDR2 SASEGT. Trimming stripped 3 bases from V and 6 bases from J, with 17 bases between. This CDR3 has 16 amino acids. The DNA for the CDR3 is TGTGCCAGCAGTGACTTCGGACTCACGCGGGCCGGGGAGCTGTTTTTT. Translating gives CASSDFGLTRAGELFF.

Of note for this clonotype: One junction end disagrees with the germline gene, perhaps due to a read error. This chain links TRBV28 with TRBJ1-5; no firm D call. The CDR3 runs to 15 residues. The germline CDR1 and CDR2 sequences are MDHEN and SYDVKM. This CDR3 is CASSHRRSGSQPQHF. CDR3 in DNA: TGTGCCAGCAGCCACCGCCGCTCGGGCAGTCAGCCCCAACATTTT.

The chain uses TRBV6-5 and TRBJ2-7, with D tentatively TRBD2 (6 bases). The CDR3 sequence is 16 residues long. Germline CDR1 and CDR2: MNHEY and SVGAGI. The V end was cut by 0 bases, the J end by 6 bases, with 18 bases between. CDR3 region: CASSYSRADGTAEQYF. The CDR3 DNA follows: TGTGCCAGCAGTTACTCGAGGGCGGACGGGACTGCCGAGCAGTACTTC.

This rearrangement joins TRBV20-1 to TRBJ2-7; D unclear. The V gene lost 4 bases and the J gene lost 0 bases, with 13 bases spanning the gap. Germline assignment: CDR1 DFQATT and CDR2 SNEGSKA (reference sequence). The CDR3 has 14 amino acids. CDR3 DNA sequence: TGCAGTGCTATAGTTAGAAGCCTCTCCTACGAGCAGTACTTC. It codes for CSAIVRSLSYEQYF.

Comments on this clonotype: A read error may account for a junction end that differs from germline. The chain combines TRBV5-1 with TRBJ2-3; 8 bases agree with TRBD2. This CDR3 spans 16 amino acids. Germline CDR1 reads SGHRS; CDR2 reads YFSETQ. The CDR3 DNA is TGTGCCAGCAGCTTGGGTTTAGCGGGGTCCACAAATACGCAGTATTTT. Translating it yields CASSLGLAGSTNTQYF.

About this clonotype itself: One end of the junction does not line up with germline, which may come from a read error. The rearrangement links TRBV29-1 to TRBJ2-1; D is perhaps TRBD2 (6 bases). Germline CDR1 and CDR2: SQVTM and ANQGSEA. The CDR3 extends over 13 amino acids. The CDR3 spells CSTEGTDYDEQFF. The CDR3 nucleotides are TGCAGCACTGAAGGGACTGACTACGATGAGCAGTTCTTC.

Many counts were recorded for this clonotype. This rearrangement joins TRBV29-1 to TRBJ1-1, with TRBD1 matching over 8 bases. The CDR3 runs to 14 residues. After removal of 1 base from V and 2 bases from J, the junction contained 3 bases not matched to a gene. Germline assignment: CDR1 SQVTM and CDR2 ANQGSEA. The CDR3 nucleotides read TGCAGCGTTGAAGTAGGACAGGGCAACACTGAAGCTTTCTTT. It yields the protein CSVEVGQGNTEAFF.

On this clonotype: Sequence at one end of the junction differs from germline and may be a read error. J is TRBJ2-7 and V is TRBV10-3, with a tentative D call TRBD1 (6 bases). The CDR3 extends over 18 amino acids. Per the germline V gene, CDR1 is ENHRY and CDR2 is SYGVKD. The CDR3 region has the DNA TGTGCCATCAGTGGTCACAGTCCTACAGGGACGGGTACCTACGGGCAGTACTTC. Its translation: CAISGHSPTGTGTYGQYF.

Comment on this clonotype: One end of the junction is discordant with germline, which a read error may explain. The genes are TRBV11-2 and TRBJ2-2, with no clear D. This CDR3 has 16 amino acids. Germline V gives CDR1 SGHAT, CDR2 FQNNGV. The DNA of the CDR3 is TGTGCCAGCAGTTTAGTGATGCTAGTGGGAACCGGGGAGCTGTTTTTT. Its protein product is CASSLVMLVGTGELFF.

This clonotype was found many times. The chain recombines TRBV28 with TRBJ1-2; tentatively, D is TRBD1 (5 bases). Germline V gene sequence: CDR1 MDHEN, CDR2 SYDVKM. The ends were cut back, 8 bases at V and 4 bases at J, with 11 bases in the middle. CDR3 length: 12 amino acids. The CDR3: CASAGQIYGYTF. The DNA of the CDR3 is TGTGCCAGCGCTGGACAAATCTATGGCTACACCTTC.

This clonotype was observed a single time. The V gene is TRBV7-6, the J gene TRBJ2-5, with TRBD1 matching 7 bases. Germline V gene sequence: CDR1 SGHVS, CDR2 FNYEAQ. This CDR3 spans 13 amino acids. V shed 8 bases, J shed 4 bases, and the junction held 7 bases outside the gene matches. The CDR3 DNA is TGTGCCAGCGGCCAAGGGGGCGGAGAGACCCAGTACTTC. It yields the protein CASGQGGGETQYF.

In regard to this clonotype: Germline and junction disagree at one end, which may indicate a read error. The chain combines TRBV6-5 with TRBJ2-7; 8 nucleotides agree with TRBD1. Per the germline V gene, CDR1 is MNHEY and CDR2 is SVGAGI. The CDR3 sequence is 16 residues long. DNA for the CDR3: TGTGCCAGCGGTTACTCGGGGACAGGTGACTCCTGCGAGCAGTACTTC. As protein: CASGYSGTGDSCEQYF.

As regards this clonotype: The germline gene is not matched at one end of the junction; a read error may be the cause. This chain links TRBV5-6 with TRBJ2-5; no firm D call. The CDR3 spans 13 residues. Germline V CDR1 and CDR2: SGHDT, YYEEEE. In DNA, the CDR3 is TGTGCCAGCAGCCCGACGTCACAAGGGACCCAGTACTTC. Translation: CASSPTSQGTQYF.

This clonotype was seen ten or more times. The chain uses TRBV4-2 and TRBJ1-2; perhaps TRBD1 as D (6 bases). The ends were cut back, 4 bases at V and 8 bases at J, with 11 bases in the middle. The CDR3 length is 12 residues. Germline CDR1 LGHNA, CDR2 YNFKEQ. As DNA, the CDR3 is TGTGCCAGCAGCCCTTTACAGGGCGGCTACACCTTC. It codes for CASSPLQGGYTF.

Worth noting for this clonotype: A read error may produce the germline difference seen at one junction end. The chain uses TRBV6-6 and TRBJ2-3, with 8 bases aligning to TRBD1. Germline V gene sequence: CDR1 MNHNY, CDR2 SVGAGI (reference sequence). The CDR3 is 17 residues long. The CDR3 reads CANSYVWVRGLSDTQYF. The CDR3 DNA reads TGTGCCAACAGTTACGTCTGGGTCAGGGGGCTGTCAGATACGCAGTATTTT.

To note about this clonotype: Possible read error: a much larger clone is one base away. The CDR3: CASSLDPGLGEPFF. The CDR3, as DNA: TGCGCCAGCAGCTTGGACCCAGGGCTCGGGGAGCCGTTTTTT. The chain couples TRBV5-1 to TRBJ2-2; D tentatively reads TRBD1 or TRBD2 (5 bases each). Germline values: CDR1 SGHRS, CDR2 YFSETQ. This CDR3 spans 14 amino acids.

The table lists this clonotype with a few counts. One end of the junction does not line up with germline, which may come from a read error. The J gene is TRBJ2-2, the V gene TRBV29-1; possibly TRBD2 for D (5 bases). This CDR3 has 13 residues. Germline assignment: CDR1 SQVTM and CDR2 ANQGSEA. The CDR3 region is CSYVFDRTGELFF. In DNA, the CDR3 is TGCAGCTACGTTTTTGACCGAACCGGGGAGTTGTTTTTT.

A word on this clonotype: This may stem from a read error, because a much larger clone lies one nucleotide away. The V and J genes are TRBV9 and TRBJ2-2; no firm D call. The germline CDR1 and CDR2 sequences are SGDLS and YYNGEE. CDR3 length: 15 amino acids. The V end lost 0 bases, the J end lost 6 bases, and 12 bases lay between the germline ends. DNA for the CDR3: TGTGCCAGCAGCGTAGCTCCGAGTCAACCCGGGGAGCTGTTTTTT. Protein product: CASSVAPSQPGELFF.

Comment on this clonotype: Possible read error: a much larger clone is one base away. The CDR3 end shows no conserved phenylalanine or tryptophan, and so a read error is likely. The DNA for the CDR3 is TGTGCCAGCAGCTCCACAGGGGGAGACGGCTACACCTTA. Its translation: CASSSTGGDGYTL. The gene calls are TRBV28 and TRBJ1-2; 8 bases match TRBD1. J was trimmed by 8 bases and V by 6 bases; bases with no gene match: 8. The CDR3 sequence is 13 residues long. The germline CDR1 and CDR2 sequences are MDHEN and SYDVKM.

Regarding this clonotype: The CDR3 end shows no conserved phenylalanine or tryptophan, and so a read error is likely. The chain combines TRBV6-5 with TRBJ1-1; TRBD1 might be the D (5 bases). CDR1 and CDR2 from the germline V gene are MNHEY and SVGAGI. Trimming took off 2 bases at V and 3 bases at J, with 7 bases between the two ends. The CDR3 length is 13 residues. CDR3 sequence: CASSYGQDTEAFS. In DNA, the CDR3 is TGTGCCAGCAGTTACGGACAAGACACTGAAGCTTTCTCT.

Of note for this clonotype: Since a much larger clone is just one base distant, this may be a read error. As DNA, the CDR3 is TGTGCCACCTCCCTGAGGTTGGAGACCCAGTACTTC. Translating it yields CATSLRLETQYF. The gene calls are TRBV7-9 and TRBJ2-5, with unresolved D. The CDR3 consists of 12 residues. Trimming removed 10 bases from V and 5 bases from J, with 14 bases in between. Looked up from germline, CDR1 is SEHNR and CDR2 is FQNEAQ (reference sequence). Drawing the rest from reference TRBV7-9 and TRBJ2-5, the complete variable domain is DTGVSQNPRHKITKRGQNVTFRCDPISEHNRLYWYRQTLGQGPEFLTYFQNEAQLEKSRLLSDRFSAERPKGSFSTLEIQRTEQGDSAMYLCATSLRLETQYFGPGTRLLVL.